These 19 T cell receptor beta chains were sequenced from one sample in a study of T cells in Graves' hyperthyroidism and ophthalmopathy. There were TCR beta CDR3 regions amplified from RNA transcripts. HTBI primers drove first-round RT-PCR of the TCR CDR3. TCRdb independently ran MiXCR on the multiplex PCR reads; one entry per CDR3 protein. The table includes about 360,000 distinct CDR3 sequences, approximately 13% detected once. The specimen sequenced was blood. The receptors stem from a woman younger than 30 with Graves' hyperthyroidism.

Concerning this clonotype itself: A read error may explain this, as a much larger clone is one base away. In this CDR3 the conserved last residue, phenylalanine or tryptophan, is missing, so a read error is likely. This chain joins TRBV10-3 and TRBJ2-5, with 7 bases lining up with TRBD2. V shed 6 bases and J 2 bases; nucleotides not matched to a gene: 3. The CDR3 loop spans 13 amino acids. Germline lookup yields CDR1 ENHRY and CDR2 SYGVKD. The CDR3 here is CAISPSGQETQYL. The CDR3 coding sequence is TGTGCCATCAGCCCTAGCGGACAAGAGACCCAGTACCTC.

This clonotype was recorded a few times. DNA for the CDR3: TGTGCCAGCAGCGCCAAGACTCTAGGGGCTCCTGAAGCTTTCTTT. It specifies CASSAKTLGAPEAFF. This chain connects TRBV5-6 to TRBJ1-1, with TRBD1 as a possible D gene (5 bases). This CDR3 spans 15 amino acids. The V end was cut by 4 bases, the J end by 6 bases, with 19 bases between. Per the germline V gene, CDR1 is SGHDT and CDR2 is YYEEEE. Combining the CDR3 with reference TRBV5-6 and TRBJ1-1 gives the whole variable domain DAGVTQSPTHLIKTRGQQVTLRCSPKSGHDTVSWYQQALGQGPQFIFQYYEEEERQRGNFPDRFSGHQFPNYSSELNVNALLLGDSALYLCASSAKTLGAPEAFFGQGTRLTVV.

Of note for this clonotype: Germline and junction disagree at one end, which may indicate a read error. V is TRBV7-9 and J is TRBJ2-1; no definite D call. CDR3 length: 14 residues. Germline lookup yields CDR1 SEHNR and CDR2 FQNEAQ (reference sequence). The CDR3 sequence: CASSQDLQNNEQFF. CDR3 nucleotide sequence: TGCGCCAGCAGCCAAGACTTACAGAACAATGAGCAGTTCTTC.

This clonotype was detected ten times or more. Here the CDR3 reads CASFDLKGDTEAFF. The CDR3 coding sequence is TGTGCCAGCTTTGACCTAAAAGGAGACACTGAAGCTTTCTTT. The rearrangement links TRBV28 to TRBJ1-1; D is undetermined. Trimming took off 8 bases at V and 3 bases at J, with 16 bases between the two ends. Per germline, CDR1 MDHEN and CDR2 SYDVKM. This CDR3 is 14 amino acids long.

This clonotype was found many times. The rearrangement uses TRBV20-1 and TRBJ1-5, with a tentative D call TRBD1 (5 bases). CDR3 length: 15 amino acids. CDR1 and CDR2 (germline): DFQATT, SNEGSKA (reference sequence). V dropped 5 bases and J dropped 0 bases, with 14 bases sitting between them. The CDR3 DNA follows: TGCAGTGCTCACGACAGTTTCTATAGCAATCAGCCCCAGCATTTT. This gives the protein CSAHDSFYSNQPQHF.

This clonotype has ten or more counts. CDR3 bases: TGCAGTGCTCTTGCGGCCCCTGGGGCAGATACGCAGTATTTT. It yields the protein CSALAAPGADTQYF. The genes are TRBV20-1 and TRBJ2-3; no clear D gene. V lost 5 bases and J lost 4, with 16 bases in between. Looked up from germline, CDR1 is DFQATT and CDR2 is SNEGSKA (reference sequence). The CDR3 has 14 amino acids.

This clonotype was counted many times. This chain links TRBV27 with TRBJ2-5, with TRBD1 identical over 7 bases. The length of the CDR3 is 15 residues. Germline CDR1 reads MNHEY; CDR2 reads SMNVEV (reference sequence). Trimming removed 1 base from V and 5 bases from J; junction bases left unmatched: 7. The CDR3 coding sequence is TGTGCCAGCAGTTTATATAAGGGGGCAGCGGAGACCCAGTACTTC. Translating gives CASSLYKGAAETQYF.

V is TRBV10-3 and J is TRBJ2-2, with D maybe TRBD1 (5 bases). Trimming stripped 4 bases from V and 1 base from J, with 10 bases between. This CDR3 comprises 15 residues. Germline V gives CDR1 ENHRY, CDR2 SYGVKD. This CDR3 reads CAISANRRNTGELFF. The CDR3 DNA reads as TGTGCCATCAGTGCCAACAGGAGGAACACCGGGGAGCTGTTTTTT.

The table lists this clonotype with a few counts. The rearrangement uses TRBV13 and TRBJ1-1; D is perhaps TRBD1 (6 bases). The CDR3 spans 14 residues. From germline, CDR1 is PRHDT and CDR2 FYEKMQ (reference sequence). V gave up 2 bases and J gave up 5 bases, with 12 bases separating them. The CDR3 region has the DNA TGTGCCAGCAGCTTATTGGGAAGGGGGACTGAAGCTTTCTTT. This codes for CASSLLGRGTEAFF.

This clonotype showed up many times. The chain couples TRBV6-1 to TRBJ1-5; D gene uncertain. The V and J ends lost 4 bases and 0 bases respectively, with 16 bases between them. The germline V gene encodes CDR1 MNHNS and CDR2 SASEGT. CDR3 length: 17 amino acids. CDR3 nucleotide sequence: TGTGCCAGCAGTGTTGAGGACGGTACTTATAGCAATCAGCCCCAGCATTTT. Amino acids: CASSVEDGTYSNQPQHF.

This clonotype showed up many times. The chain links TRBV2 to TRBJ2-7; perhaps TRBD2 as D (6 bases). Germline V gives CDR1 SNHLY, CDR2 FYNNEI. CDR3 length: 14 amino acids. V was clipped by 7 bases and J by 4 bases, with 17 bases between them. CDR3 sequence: CASISPLGGYEQYF. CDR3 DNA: TGTGCCAGCATCTCCCCCTTGGGGGGTTACGAGCAGTACTTC.

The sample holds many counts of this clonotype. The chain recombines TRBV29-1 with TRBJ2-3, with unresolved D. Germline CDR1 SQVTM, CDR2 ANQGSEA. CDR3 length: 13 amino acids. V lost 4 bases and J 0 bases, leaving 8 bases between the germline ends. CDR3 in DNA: TGCAGCGTTGTGGCCGTTAGCACAGATACGCAGTATTTT. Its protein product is CSVVAVSTDTQYF.

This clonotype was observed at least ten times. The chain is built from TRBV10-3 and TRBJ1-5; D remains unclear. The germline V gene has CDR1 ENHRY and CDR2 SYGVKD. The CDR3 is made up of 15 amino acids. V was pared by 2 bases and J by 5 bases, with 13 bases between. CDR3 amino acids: CAISESGGKDQPQHF. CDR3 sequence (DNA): TGTGCCATCAGTGAGAGTGGAGGGAAGGATCAGCCCCAGCATTTT.

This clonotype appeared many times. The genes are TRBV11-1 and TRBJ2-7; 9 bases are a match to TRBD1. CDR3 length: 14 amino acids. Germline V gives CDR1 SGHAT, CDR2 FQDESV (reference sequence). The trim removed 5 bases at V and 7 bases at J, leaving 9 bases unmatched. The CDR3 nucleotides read TGTGCCAGCAGCCCCCGGGACAGGGTGAGAGAGCAGTACTTC. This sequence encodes CASSPRDRVREQYF.

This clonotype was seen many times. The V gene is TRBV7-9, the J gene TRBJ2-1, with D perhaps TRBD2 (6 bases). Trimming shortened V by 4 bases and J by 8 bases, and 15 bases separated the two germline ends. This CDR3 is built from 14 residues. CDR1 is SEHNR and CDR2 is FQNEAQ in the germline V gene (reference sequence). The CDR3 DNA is TGTGCCAGCAGCTGGACGGGGGTCGTCGATGAGCAGTTCTTC. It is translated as CASSWTGVVDEQFF.

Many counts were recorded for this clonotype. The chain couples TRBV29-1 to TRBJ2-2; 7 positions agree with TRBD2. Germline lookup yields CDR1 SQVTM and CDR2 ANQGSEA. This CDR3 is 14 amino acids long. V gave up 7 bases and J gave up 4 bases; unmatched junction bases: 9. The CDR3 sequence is CSAERGPITGELFF. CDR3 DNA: TGCAGCGCGGAGCGGGGACCGATCACCGGGGAGCTGTTTTTT.

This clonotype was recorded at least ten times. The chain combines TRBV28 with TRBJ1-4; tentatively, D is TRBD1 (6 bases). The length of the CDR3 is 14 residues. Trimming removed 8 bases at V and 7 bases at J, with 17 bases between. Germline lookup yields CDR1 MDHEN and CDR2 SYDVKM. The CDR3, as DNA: TGTGCCAGCGGGGGGGCGGGGTCGGTTGAAAAACTGTTTTTT. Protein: CASGGAGSVEKLFF.

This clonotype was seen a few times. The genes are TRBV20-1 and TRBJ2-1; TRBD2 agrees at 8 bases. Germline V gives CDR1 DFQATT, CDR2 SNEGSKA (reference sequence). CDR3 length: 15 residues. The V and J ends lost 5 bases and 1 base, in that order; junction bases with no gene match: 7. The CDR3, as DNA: TGCAGTGCTCAAACCGGGACTAGTTCCTACAATGAGCAGTTCTTC. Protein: CSAQTGTSSYNEQFF.

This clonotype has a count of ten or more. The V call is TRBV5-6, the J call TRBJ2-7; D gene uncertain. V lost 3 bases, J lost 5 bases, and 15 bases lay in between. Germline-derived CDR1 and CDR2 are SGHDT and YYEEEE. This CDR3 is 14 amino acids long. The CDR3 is CASSSLAAAHEQYF. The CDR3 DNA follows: TGTGCCAGCAGCTCTCTGGCGGCCGCCCACGAGCAGTACTTC.